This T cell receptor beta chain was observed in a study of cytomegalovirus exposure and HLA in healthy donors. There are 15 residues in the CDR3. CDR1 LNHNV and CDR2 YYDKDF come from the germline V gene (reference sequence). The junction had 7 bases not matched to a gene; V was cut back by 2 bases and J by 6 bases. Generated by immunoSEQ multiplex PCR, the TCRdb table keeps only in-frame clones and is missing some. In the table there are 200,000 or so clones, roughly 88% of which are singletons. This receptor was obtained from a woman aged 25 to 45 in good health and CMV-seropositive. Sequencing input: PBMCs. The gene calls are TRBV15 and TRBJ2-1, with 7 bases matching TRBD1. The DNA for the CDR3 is TGTGCCACCAGCAGAAGACAGGGTGGGCCCAATGAGCAGTTCTTC. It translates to CATSRRQGGPNEQFF.